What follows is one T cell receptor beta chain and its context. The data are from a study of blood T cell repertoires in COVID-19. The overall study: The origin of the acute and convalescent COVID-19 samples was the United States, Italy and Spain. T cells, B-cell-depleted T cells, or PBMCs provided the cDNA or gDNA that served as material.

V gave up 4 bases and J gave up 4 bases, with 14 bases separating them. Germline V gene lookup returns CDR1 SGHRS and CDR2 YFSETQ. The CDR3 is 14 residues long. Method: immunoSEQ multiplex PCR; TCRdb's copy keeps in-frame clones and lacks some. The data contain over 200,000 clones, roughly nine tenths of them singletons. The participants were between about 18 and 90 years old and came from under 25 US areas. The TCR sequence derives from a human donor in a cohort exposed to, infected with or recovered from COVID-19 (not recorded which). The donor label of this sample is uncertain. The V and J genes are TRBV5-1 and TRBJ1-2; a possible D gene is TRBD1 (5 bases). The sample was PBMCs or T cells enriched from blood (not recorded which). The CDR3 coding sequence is TGCGCCAGCAGCAGGATGGCAGGGTCCTATGGCTACACCTTC. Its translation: CASSRMAGSYGYTF.